Listed here is a single T cell receptor beta chain. The repertoire was sequenced with immunoSEQ multiplex PCR; TCRdb's copy has only in-frame clones and lacks some. The profile covers under 200,000 clones, with around nine tenths appearing a single time and roughly 3% taken by the ten largest. These data are taken from a study of blood T cell repertoires in COVID-19. Background on the study: Specimens from acute and convalescent COVID-19 originated in the United States, Italy and Spain. The cDNA or gDNA used as material had been derived from T cells, B-cell-depleted T cells, or PBMCs.

This sequence originates from a man between 65 and 85 years old with acute or convalescent COVID-19. Sequencing was carried out using peripheral blood.

CDR3 nucleotide sequence: TGTGCCAGCAGTTTAATAGGGGGCAACACTGAAGCTTTCTTT. This codes for CASSLIGGNTEAFF. The rearrangement links TRBV28 to TRBJ1-1; 7 positions agree with TRBD1. Unmatched junction bases numbered 2, after V lost 2 bases and J lost 2 bases. Germline assignment: CDR1 MDHEN and CDR2 SYDVKM. The CDR3 extends over 14 amino acids.